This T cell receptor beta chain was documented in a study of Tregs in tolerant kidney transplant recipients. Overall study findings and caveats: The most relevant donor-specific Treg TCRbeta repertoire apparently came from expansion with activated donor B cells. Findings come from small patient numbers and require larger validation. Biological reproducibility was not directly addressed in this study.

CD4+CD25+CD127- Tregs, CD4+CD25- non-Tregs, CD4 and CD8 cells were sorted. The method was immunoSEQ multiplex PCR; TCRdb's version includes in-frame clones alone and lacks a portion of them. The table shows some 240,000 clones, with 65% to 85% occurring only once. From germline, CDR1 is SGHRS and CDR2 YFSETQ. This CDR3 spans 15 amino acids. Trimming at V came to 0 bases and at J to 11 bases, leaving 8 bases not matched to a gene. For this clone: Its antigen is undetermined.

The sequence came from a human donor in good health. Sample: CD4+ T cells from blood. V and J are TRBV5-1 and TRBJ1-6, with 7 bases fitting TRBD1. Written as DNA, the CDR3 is TGCGCCAGCAGCTTGGCCGCTTCTCAGGGGGCACCCCTCCACTTT. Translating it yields CASSLAASQGAPLHF.